This T cell receptor (beta chain) was captured by sequencing in a study of identical twins. Study findings and constraints: Excess twin sharing in beta out-of-frame sequences was weaker. Conclusions rested on cross-sectional statistics rather than following the same donors. In zero-insertion analyses, partial confounding could arise from invariant MAIT and iNKT cells.

CDR3 size: 13 residues. Germline V gene data show CDR1 as LGHDT and CDR2 as YNNKEL (reference sequence). V gave up 8 bases and J gave up 9 bases, with 17 bases separating them. The table lists this clonotype with many counts. Its antigen is unknown. Template switching introduced a universal primer site, and the cDNA bore unique molecular identifiers. MiXCR, applied by TCRdb to the 5' RACE reads, yields one record per CDR3 protein. The data hold hundreds of thousands of distinct CDR3 sequences, with 6% to 6.5% observed a single time. The chain carries TRBV3-1 and TRBJ2-1, with D possibly called TRBD1 or TRBD2 (5 bases each). This clonotype was obtained from a man younger than 35 in good health. Material: naive T cells sorted from blood. The CDR3 spells CASEKGRWGEQFF. CDR3 bases: TGTGCCAGCGAGAAGGGGAGATGGGGTGAGCAGTTCTTC.